This T cell receptor beta chain was profiled in a study of blood T cell repertoires in COVID-19. The data were produced by immunoSEQ multiplex PCR, yet TCRdb's version contains in-frame clones alone and is incomplete. The sample holds roughly 340,000 clones, 91% seen once. This clone was detected once. CDR3 length equals 14 residues. Trimming took 6 bases from V and 0 from J, leaving 9 bases between them. Germline V gene lookup returns CDR1 SNHLY and CDR2 FYNNEI. The material sequenced was peripheral blood. This clonotype originated in a woman under 30 who had recovered from COVID-19. This sequence joins TRBV2 and TRBJ2-1, with a tentative D call TRBD2 (6 bases). DNA for the CDR3: TGTGCCAGCAGCGAGACTAGCTCCTACAATGAGCAGTTCTTC. Translating it yields CASSETSSYNEQFF.